Each of the 2 T cell receptor beta chains below was sequenced from the same sample in a study of metastatic and nonmetastatic thyroid tumors. There were no patients who had received any treatment before thyroid surgery. MiXCR re-clonotyped the PCR reads for TCRdb. The top ten hold around 4% of the sample, which has around 53,000 clones, 20% seen once. Specimen: blood. These receptors were collected from a female donor with papillary thyroid cancer or a benign thyroid nodule (not recorded which). Some clones in this sample may be carry-over from other donors' samples.

In this sample, this clone turned up many times. The chain is built from TRBV6-5 and TRBJ2-1, with 12 bases aligning to TRBD1. Germline V CDR1 and CDR2: MNHEY, SVGAGI. The CDR3 covers 17 residues. With V trimmed by 6 bases and J by 9 bases, 15 bases remained unmatched. The CDR3 nucleotides read TGTGCCAGCAGGCCAGATGTAAGGGACAGGGGGCTTCGTGAGCAGTTCTTC. Its protein is CASRPDVRDRGLREQFF.

As for this clone: A much larger clonotype is one base distant, so this may be a read error. The chain carries TRBV18 and TRBJ1-1; D gene ambiguous. This CDR3 comprises 18 residues. CDR1 KGHSH and CDR2 LQKENI come from the germline V gene. DNA for the CDR3: TGTGCCAGGTCACCACCGCCAACGTCGAGGCTCGGTAGCACTGAAGCTTTCTTT. Translation gives CARSPPPTSRLGSTEAFF. The whole variable domain, remainder taken from reference TRBV18 and TRBJ1-1, is NAGVMQNPRHLVRRRGQEARLRCSPMKGHSHVYWYRQLPEEGLKFMVYLQKENIIDESGMPKERFSAEFPKEGPSILRIQQVVRGDSAAYFCARSPPPTSRLGSTEAFFGQGTRLTVV.